The rows below give T cell receptor beta chains drawn from one sample of a study of blood T cell repertoires in COVID-19. Assay used: immunoSEQ multiplex PCR; TCRdb lists only in-frame clones, some missing. The table shows roughly 290,000 clones, with 80% to 90% occurring only once. The source material was PBMCs or T cells enriched from blood (not recorded which). These receptor sequences come from a young man who had recovered from COVID-19. Each CDR3 is given without its conserved first and last residue.

TRBJ1-5 TRBV7-2 ASSLGSGVNQPQH
TRBJ2-5 TRBV29-1 SVVGGQGWRQETQY
TRBJ1-5 TRBV30 AFTTTGISFQPQH
TRBJ1-2 TRBV5-5 ASSPGREGYT
TRBJ2-1 TRBV2 ASSERRGFDEQF
TRBJ1-3 TRBV9 ASSPQGGSGNTIY
TRBJ1-5 TRBV20-1 SASRGIDNQPQH
TRBJ2-7 TRBV5-1 ASRQGANIDEQY
TRBJ2-5 TRBV7-9 ASSRALGQGKETQY
TRBJ1-1 TRBV7-2 ASSLYGGVTEAF
TRBJ1-2 TRBV28 ASTLLSTGDYGYT
TRBJ2-3 TRBV29-1 SVALITGTGGETDTQY
TRBJ2-7 TRBV9 ASSPMADSKDEQY
TRBJ2-2 TRBV14 ASSQENYGTALF
TRBJ1-2 TRBV18 ASSPRYTTYGYT
TRBJ2-3 TRBV19 ASSNQGGTDTQY
TRBJ2-5 TRBV23-1 ASSHHSGEQETQY